A single sample is the source of the 19 T cell receptor beta chains below, sequenced in a study of control samples from healthy donors and cancer patients. This table comes from immunoSEQ multiplex PCR, and its TCRdb copy is limited to in-frame clones, with some not included. The sample consists of around 100,000 clones, around 88% of them appearing once. Sequencing used blood. The receptors originated from a man younger than 40 in good health.

The genes are TRBV29-1 and TRBJ2-1; 10 bases are a match to TRBD2. V was pared by 3 bases and J by 0 bases, with 14 bases of the junction left unmatched. The CDR3 has 19 amino acids. Germline V gene lookup returns CDR1 SQVTM and CDR2 ANQGSEA. CDR3 sequence: CSVEGTSGMSTTSYNEQFF. CDR3 in DNA: TGCAGCGTTGAGGGCACTAGCGGGATGTCAACAACCTCCTACAATGAGCAGTTCTTC.

The chain couples TRBV15 to TRBJ1-5, with unresolved D. V shed 1 base and J shed 6 bases, with 13 bases lying between them. The germline V gene encodes CDR1 LNHNV and CDR2 YYDKDF (reference sequence). CDR3 length equals 15 residues. In DNA form, the CDR3 reads TGTGCCACCAGCAGAGGGAGTGGGGAGACTCAGCCCCAGCATTTT. Amino acid sequence: CATSRGSGETQPQHF.

The genes are TRBV6-6 and TRBJ2-7, with unresolved D. V was shortened by 2 bases and J by 0 bases, with 5 bases between the two germline ends. The CDR3 length is 13 residues. Germline V gene sequence: CDR1 MNHNY, CDR2 SVGAGI (reference sequence). For the CDR3, the DNA is TGTGCCAGCAGTTACGCAGACTCCTACGAGCAGTACTTC. Its translation: CASSYADSYEQYF.

The V and J genes are TRBV9 and TRBJ2-7; TRBD1 aligns across 8 bases. With V trimmed by 0 bases and J by 6 bases, 8 bases remained unmatched. This CDR3 comprises 15 residues. Germline loops: CDR1 SGDLS, CDR2 YYNGEE. Here the CDR3 reads CASSVEGDRTTEQYF. As DNA, the CDR3 is TGTGCCAGCAGCGTAGAGGGGGACAGGACTACCGAGCAGTACTTC.

The chain uses TRBV27 and TRBJ1-1, with D possibly being TRBD1 (6 bases). From germline, CDR1 is MNHEY and CDR2 SMNVEV (reference sequence). Trimming took 3 bases from V and 3 from J, leaving 14 bases between them. The CDR3 consists of 15 residues. The CDR3 loop is CASSLAQGGYTEAFF. CDR3 bases: TGTGCCAGCAGTTTGGCACAGGGCGGGTACACTGAAGCTTTCTTT.

This clone was counted once. The V call is TRBV23-1, the J call TRBJ1-3; 9 nucleotides match TRBD1. TRBV23-1 is annotated as an ORF whose role is uncertain. This CDR3 is built from 16 residues. V shed 6 bases, J shed 4 bases, and the junction held 10 bases outside the gene matches. The CDR3 loop is CASRRPGQGAGNTIYF. The DNA for the CDR3 is TGCGCCAGCAGGCGCCCGGGACAGGGAGCAGGAAACACCATATATTTT.

The CDR3 DNA reads as TGTGCCAGCAGTTCCGGACAGGGGATCCTCTACAATGAGCAGTTCTTC. It encodes CASSSGQGILYNEQFF. V gene TRBV27 combines with J gene TRBJ2-1, with 9 bases lining up with TRBD1. The length of the CDR3 is 16 residues. Germline trimming cut 4 bases from V and 3 bases from J; bases unmatched to any gene: 7. From germline, CDR1 is MNHEY and CDR2 SMNVEV (reference sequence).

CDR3 coding DNA: TGTGCCAGCAGCTTAGGGGCCTACAATGAGCAGTTCTTC. Translated: CASSLGAYNEQFF. The gene calls are TRBV7-7 and TRBJ2-1, with D unclear. The CDR3 runs to 13 residues. Germline-derived CDR1 and CDR2 are SSHAT and FNYEAQ (reference sequence). V was clipped by 1 base and J by 2 bases, with 3 bases between them. Combining the CDR3 with reference TRBV7-7 and TRBJ2-1 gives the whole variable domain GAGVSQSPRYKVTKRGQDVTLRCDPISSHATLYWYQQALGQGPEFLTYFNYEAQPDKSGLPSDRFSAERPEGSISTLTIQRTEQRDSAMYRCASSLGAYNEQFFGPGTRLTVL.

This chain connects TRBV27 to TRBJ2-1; 7 nucleotides line up with TRBD1. Germline CDR1 is MNHEY and CDR2 is SMNVEV (reference sequence). V lost 3 bases to trimming and J lost 1 base; unmatched junction nucleotides: 9. This CDR3 has 17 residues. In DNA, the CDR3 is TGTGCCAGCAGTTTGATCCTCGGGACAGCTTCCTACAATGAGCAGTTCTTC. As protein: CASSLILGTASYNEQFF.

The V gene is TRBV5-6, the J gene TRBJ2-3, with unresolved D. Looked up from germline, CDR1 is SGHDT and CDR2 is YYEEEE. CDR3 length: 15 amino acids. The V end was cut by 5 bases, the J end by 2 bases, with 15 bases between. CDR3 amino acids: CASSFLAIITDTQYF. CDR3 coding DNA: TGTGCCAGCAGTTTCCTGGCGATTATCACAGATACGCAGTATTTT.

The J gene is TRBJ1-1, the V gene TRBV30; D may be TRBD1 (5 bases). With 6 bases removed from V and 0 bases from J, the gap between germline ends came to 20 bases. The CDR3 is 16 residues long. Germline V gives CDR1 GTSNPN, CDR2 SVGIG (reference sequence). This CDR3 reads CACPVIGALLNTEAFF. CDR3 bases: TGTGCCTGCCCTGTTATTGGGGCCCTGTTGAACACTGAAGCTTTCTTT.

This chain joins TRBV5-1 and TRBJ1-1; D is uncertain. Germline values: CDR1 SGHRS, CDR2 YFSETQ. V dropped 2 bases and J dropped 3 bases, with 14 bases sitting between them. There are 15 residues in the CDR3. CDR3 DNA: TGCGCCAGCAGCTTTTTATACGGTGGGGACACTGAAGCTTTCTTT. This codes for CASSFLYGGDTEAFF.

The gene calls are TRBV28 and TRBJ2-3; D tentatively fits TRBD1 or TRBD2 (6 bases each). The V end was cut by 6 bases, the J end by 0 bases, with 13 bases between. The length of the CDR3 is 15 residues. Germline assignment: CDR1 MDHEN and CDR2 SYDVKM. This chain's CDR3 is CASSLGGSSTDTQYF. CDR3 bases: TGTGCCAGCAGCTTAGGGGGGAGCAGCACAGATACGCAGTATTTT.

The V and J genes are TRBV7-9 and TRBJ1-4; TRBD1 matches at 7 bases. Unmatched junction bases numbered 8, after V lost 5 bases and J lost 5 bases. Germline-derived CDR1 and CDR2 are SEHNR and FQNEAQ (reference sequence). The CDR3 sequence is 15 residues long. CDR3 amino acids: CASSHGTAANEKLFF. DNA for the CDR3: TGTGCCAGCAGCCATGGGACAGCGGCGAATGAAAAACTGTTTTTT.

The genes are TRBV7-2 and TRBJ1-1; 11 bases are shared with TRBD1. V shed 5 bases and J 4 bases; nucleotides not matched to a gene: 6. Germline-derived CDR1 and CDR2 are SGHTA and FQGNSA. This CDR3 contains 15 residues. The CDR3 protein is CASSLWTGGTTEAFF. The CDR3 region has the DNA TGTGCCAGCAGCCTATGGACAGGGGGCACCACTGAAGCTTTCTTT.

The rearrangement joins TRBV2 to TRBJ2-1; no firm D call. Looked up from germline, CDR1 is SNHLY and CDR2 is FYNNEI. V shed 2 bases and J shed 12 bases, with 20 bases lying between them. The CDR3 totals 15 residues. In DNA form, the CDR3 reads TGTGCCAGCAGTGAAAGGAATAACCCCACTCATGGGCAGTTCTTC. It specifies CASSERNNPTHGQFF. Combining the CDR3 with reference TRBV2 and TRBJ2-1 gives the whole variable domain EPEVTQTPSHQVTQMGQEVILRCVPISNHLYFYWYRQILGQKVEFLVSFYNNEISEKSEIFDDQFSVERPDGSNFTLKIRSTKLEDSAMYFCASSERNNPTHGQFFGPGTRLTVL.

V usage is TRBV7-3 and J usage is TRBJ2-3; D perhaps matches TRBD1 (5 bases). The V gene lost 5 bases and the J gene lost 11 bases, with 14 bases spanning the gap. From germline, CDR1 is SGHTA and CDR2 FQGTGA. The CDR3 has 12 residues. The CDR3 bases are TGTGCCAGCAGCCCCTTTAGGGGCGTGCAGTATTTT. The encoded protein is CASSPFRGVQYF.

The chain links TRBV6-5 to TRBJ2-2; D may correspond to TRBD1 or TRBD2 (7 bases each). Germline lookup yields CDR1 MNHEY and CDR2 SVGAGI. The CDR3 is 16 amino acids. Trimming left V 2 bases short and J 5 bases short, with 15 bases between. The CDR3 sequence: CASSYGQGGLTGELFF. The DNA of the CDR3 is TGTGCCAGCAGTTACGGGCAGGGGGGGTTGACCGGGGAGCTGTTTTTT.

V is TRBV6-5 and J is TRBJ2-7; 9 positions agree with TRBD2. V dropped 6 bases and J dropped 0; count of bases not matched to a gene: 3. Germline-derived CDR1 and CDR2 are MNHEY and SVGAGI. This CDR3 comprises 14 residues. The DNA for the CDR3 is TGTGCCAGCAGGACTAGCGGTAGCTCCTACGAGCAGTACTTC. This translates into CASRTSGSSYEQYF.